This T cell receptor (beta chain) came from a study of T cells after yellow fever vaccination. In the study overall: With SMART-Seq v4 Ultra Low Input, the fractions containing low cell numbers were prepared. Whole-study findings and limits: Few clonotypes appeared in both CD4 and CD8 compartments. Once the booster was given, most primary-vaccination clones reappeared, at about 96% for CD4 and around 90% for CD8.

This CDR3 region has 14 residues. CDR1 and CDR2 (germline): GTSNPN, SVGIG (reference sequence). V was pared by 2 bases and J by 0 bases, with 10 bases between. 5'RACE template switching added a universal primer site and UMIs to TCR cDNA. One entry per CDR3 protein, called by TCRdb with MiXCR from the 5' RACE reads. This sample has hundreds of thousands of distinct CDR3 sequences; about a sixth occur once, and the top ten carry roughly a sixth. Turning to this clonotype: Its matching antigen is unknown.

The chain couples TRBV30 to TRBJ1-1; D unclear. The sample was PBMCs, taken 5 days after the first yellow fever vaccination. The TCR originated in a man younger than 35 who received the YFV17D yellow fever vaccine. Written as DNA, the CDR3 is TGTGCCTGGAGTTATACAAGCATGAACACTGAAGCTTTCTTT. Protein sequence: CAWSYTSMNTEAFF.